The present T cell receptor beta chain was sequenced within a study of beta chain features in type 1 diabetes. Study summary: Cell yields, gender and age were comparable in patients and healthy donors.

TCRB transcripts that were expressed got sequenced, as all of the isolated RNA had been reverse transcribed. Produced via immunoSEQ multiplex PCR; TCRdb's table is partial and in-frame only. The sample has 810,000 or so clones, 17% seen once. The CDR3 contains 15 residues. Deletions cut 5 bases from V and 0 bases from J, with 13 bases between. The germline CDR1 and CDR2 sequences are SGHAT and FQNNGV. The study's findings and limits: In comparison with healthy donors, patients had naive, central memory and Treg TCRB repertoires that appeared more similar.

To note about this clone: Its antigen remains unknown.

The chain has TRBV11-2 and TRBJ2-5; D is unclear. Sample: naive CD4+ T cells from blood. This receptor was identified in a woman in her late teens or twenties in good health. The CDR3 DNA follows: TGTGCCAGCAGCCGGCGGTTACCGTACCAAGAGACCCAGTACTTC. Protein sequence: CASSRRLPYQETQYF.